These 14 T cell receptor beta chains share one sample of origin, sequenced in a study of regulatory T cells in long-lasting Graves disease. Time point here: newly diagnosed GD, antithyroid drugs for less than 3 months. Generation of the TCR library employed RNA extracted from PBMCs. iRepertoire HTBI primers and Arm-PCR of CDR3 regions built TCR beta libraries. TCRdb reprocessed the multiplex PCR reads with MiXCR, giving one entry per CDR3 protein. The table records 520,000 or so distinct CDR3 sequences, approximately 12% of them present only once. The same sample was also studied in work on T cells in Graves' hyperthyroidism and ophthalmopathy.

Sequencing was performed on peripheral blood mononuclear cells (PBMCs), taken at new diagnosis, from a patient treated with antithyroid drugs. The receptor set was obtained from a young woman with Graves disease.

The rearrangement uses TRBV4-1 and TRBJ2-2; the D gene is possibly TRBD1 (6 bases). Trimming took 6 bases from V and 4 from J, leaving 18 bases between them. Germline values: CDR1 MGHRA, CDR2 YSYEKL. This CDR3 contains 16 residues. In DNA, the CDR3 is TGCGCCAGCAGTCAGCTCATGACAGGTTCCACCGGGGAGCTGTTTTTT. As protein: CASSQLMTGSTGELFF.

The J gene is TRBJ2-1, the V gene TRBV7-9; D remains unclear. Germline values: CDR1 SEHNR, CDR2 FQNEAQ (reference sequence). Trimming took off 1 base at V and 5 bases at J, with 9 bases between the two ends. The CDR3 is 14 residues long. The CDR3, as DNA: TGTGCCAGCAGCTTAGTCGGACCCGACAATGAGCAGTTCTTC. This translates into CASSLVGPDNEQFF. The full variable domain, with the rest looked up from reference TRBV7-9 and TRBJ2-1, is DTGVSQNPRHKITKRGQNVTFRCDPISEHNRLYWYRQTLGQGPEFLTYFQNEAQLEKSRLLSDRFSAERPKGSFSTLEIQRTEQGDSAMYLCASSLVGPDNEQFFGPGTRLTVL.

This clonotype was recorded many times. The chain combines TRBV7-2 with TRBJ2-7; D remains ambiguous. Looked up from germline, CDR1 is SGHTA and CDR2 is FQGNSA. The CDR3 runs 15 residues. V shed 5 bases and J shed 4 bases, with 18 bases lying between them. The CDR3 nucleotides read TGTGCCAGCAGCCCCCAACGTATAACGGCGTACGAGCAGTACTTC. Its translation: CASSPQRITAYEQYF. Together with reference TRBV7-2 and TRBJ2-7, the CDR3 gives the full variable domain: GAGVSQSPSNKVTEKGKDVELRCDPISGHTALYWYRQSLGQGLEFLIYFQGNSAPDKSGLPSDRFSAERTGGSVSTLTIQRTQQEDSAVYLCASSPQRITAYEQYFGPGTRLTVT.

V gene TRBV6-2 or TRBV6-3 combines with J gene TRBJ2-7, with D perhaps assigned TRBD1 or TRBD2 (5 bases each). The CDR3 runs to 14 residues. The V end lost 7 bases, the J end lost 5 bases, and 18 bases lay between the germline ends. Per the germline V gene, CDR1 is MNHEY and CDR2 is SVGEGT. CDR3 nucleotide sequence: TGTGCCAGCAAGAGTGGGGCAGGGAGCCACGAGCAGTACTTC. This translates into CASKSGAGSHEQYF.

This clonotype was seen repeatedly, ten times or more. Here the CDR3 DNA reads TGTGCCAGCTCACCCGCGGGACAGGTAACCTGGAATGAGCAGTTCTTC. This sequence encodes CASSPAGQVTWNEQFF. The V call is TRBV18, the J call TRBJ2-1, with 8 bases identical to TRBD1. CDR3 length: 16 residues. J lost 7 bases, V lost 3 bases, and 11 bases had no gene match. Germline CDR1 reads KGHSH; CDR2 reads LQKENI.

This clonotype was found many times. The V and J genes are TRBV7-2 and TRBJ2-3; D is uncertain. Germline V lookup: CDR1 SGHTA, CDR2 FQGNSA. The CDR3 length is 15 residues. V shed 5 bases and J shed 2 bases, with 14 bases lying between them. The CDR3 reads CASSPLAAHTDTQYF. The CDR3 nucleotides are TGTGCCAGCAGCCCGCTTGCGGCCCACACAGATACGCAGTATTTT.

Many counts were recorded for this clonotype. The rearrangement uses TRBV6-1 and TRBJ1-1; D is undetermined. Germline loops: CDR1 MNHNS, CDR2 SASEGT. This CDR3 is 14 amino acids long. V was shortened by 2 bases and J by 1 base, with 8 bases between the two germline ends. Written as DNA, the CDR3 is TGTGCCAGCAGTGAATGGTTTACGAACACTGAAGCTTTCTTT. This sequence encodes CASSEWFTNTEAFF.

The chain is built from TRBV19 and TRBJ2-5, with D perhaps given as TRBD1 or TRBD2 (5 bases each). The germline V gene has CDR1 LNHDA and CDR2 SQIVND (reference sequence). This CDR3 is 13 amino acids long. V dropped 3 bases and J dropped 2 bases, with 7 bases sitting between them. The CDR3 DNA reads TGTGCCAGTAGTATCGGGGCTCAAGAGACCCAGTACTTC. Translated, it gives CASSIGAQETQYF. The full variable domain, with the rest looked up from reference TRBV19 and TRBJ2-5, is DGGITQSPKYLFRKEGQNVTLSCEQNLNHDAMYWYRQDPGQGLRLIYYSQIVNDFQKGDIAEGYSVSREKKESFPLTVTSAQKNPTAFYLCASSIGAQETQYFGPGTRLLVL.

The chain joins TRBV6-2 or TRBV6-3 to TRBJ2-7, with D hard to call. The CDR3 runs to 12 residues. Trimming left V 2 bases short and J 6 bases short, with 8 bases between. In germline, CDR1 is MNHEY, CDR2 SVGEGT. CDR3: CASSYERREQYF. DNA of the CDR3: TGTGCCAGCAGTTACGAAAGGCGCGAGCAGTACTTC.

J is TRBJ1-3 and V is TRBV20-1; D call uncertain. V was pared by 0 bases and J by 0 bases, with 9 bases between. Germline values: CDR1 DFQATT, CDR2 SNEGSKA (reference sequence). The CDR3 has 15 residues. CDR3 region: CSARDPGRSGNTIYF. In DNA form, the CDR3 reads TGCAGTGCTAGAGATCCTGGCCGCTCTGGAAACACCATATATTTT.

The table lists this clonotype with many counts. Written as DNA, the CDR3 is TGTGCCAGCAGGCAGGGGCCTCACGAGCAGTACTTC. This codes for CASRQGPHEQYF. V gene TRBV2 combines with J gene TRBJ2-7, with D perhaps matching TRBD1 (6 bases). CDR1 and CDR2 from the germline V gene are SNHLY and FYNNEI. With 6 bases removed from V and 5 bases from J, the gap between germline ends came to 11 bases. The CDR3 extends over 12 amino acids. Combining the CDR3 with reference TRBV2 and TRBJ2-7 gives the whole variable domain EPEVTQTPSHQVTQMGQEVILRCVPISNHLYFYWYRQILGQKVEFLVSFYNNEISEKSEIFDDQFSVERPDGSNFTLKIRSTKLEDSAMYFCASRQGPHEQYFGPGTRLTVT.

This clonotype was recorded a few times. One junction end does not reproduce the germline sequence, and a read error may be involved. V and J are TRBV5-1 and TRBJ1-1, with no clear D. Germline lookup yields CDR1 SGHRS and CDR2 YFSETQ. This CDR3 is built from 14 residues. CDR3 coding DNA: TGTGCCAGCAGCTTGGACGAGGCGAACACTGAAGCTTTCTTT. It translates to CASSLDEANTEAFF.

This clonotype has ten or more counts. This chain joins TRBV2 and TRBJ1-3; D is unclear. The CDR3 extends over 15 amino acids. Trimming removed 8 bases from V and 2 bases from J, with 16 bases in between. The germline gives CDR1 SNHLY, CDR2 FYNNEI. CDR3 region: CASSDRRRPGNTIYF. CDR3 DNA sequence: TGTGCCAGCTCCGACCGCCGCAGGCCTGGAAACACCATATATTTT.

This clonotype has just a few counts. The chain employs TRBV30 and TRBJ2-3; D may be TRBD2 (6 bases). The CDR3 is 14 residues long. The germline gives CDR1 GTSNPN, CDR2 SVGIG (reference sequence). The V and J ends lost 7 bases and 4 bases respectively, with 18 bases between them. CDR3 protein: CALTTTTGADTQYF. In DNA form, the CDR3 reads TGTGCCTTAACGACCACAACGGGGGCAGATACGCAGTATTTT.